This T cell receptor beta chain was recovered during a study of beta chain features in type 1 diabetes. The study's findings and limits: All four CD4+ subsets of Type 1 diabetes patients contained TCRB CDR3s that were moderately but significantly shorter. Insertion counts at VDJ junctions were lower in type 1 diabetes patients, who also showed more deletions there. A potential influence of HLA type upon TCRB rearrangement remained unresolved herein.

Each donor gave one heparinised blood draw averaging roughly 100 mL. cDNA synthesis used the whole RNA isolate, giving expressed TCRB sequences. Approximately 3.7 million reads per sample on average were obtained from naive, central memory and regulatory T cell samples. Using immunoSEQ multiplex PCR, the repertoire was profiled, and TCRdb retains in-frame clones only, with some absent. The repertoire holds about 180,000 clones, with roughly 8% as singletons. Worth noting for this clone: The target antigen is unknown.

The CDR3 loop spans 15 amino acids. The trim removed 5 bases at V and 7 bases at J, leaving 8 bases unmatched. Germline V CDR1 and CDR2: MGHDK, SYGVNS. This receptor was obtained from a woman aged 40-49 years with type 1 diabetes. The chain combines TRBV25-1 with TRBJ1-4; 9 nucleotides agree with TRBD1. The sample taken for sequencing was central memory CD4+ T cells from blood. The CDR3 DNA sequence: TGTGCCAGCAGTCTCCACAGGGGGCTGTTTGAAAAACTGTTTTTT. Translating gives CASSLHRGLFEKLFF.